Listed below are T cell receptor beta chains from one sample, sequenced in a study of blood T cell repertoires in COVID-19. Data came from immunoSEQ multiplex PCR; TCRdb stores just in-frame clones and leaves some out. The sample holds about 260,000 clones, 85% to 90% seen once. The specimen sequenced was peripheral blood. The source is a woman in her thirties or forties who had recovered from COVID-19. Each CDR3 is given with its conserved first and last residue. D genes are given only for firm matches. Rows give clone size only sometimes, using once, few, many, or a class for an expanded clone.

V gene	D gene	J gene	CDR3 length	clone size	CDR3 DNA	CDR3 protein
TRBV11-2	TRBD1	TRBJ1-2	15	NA	TGTGCCAGCAGCTTATCGTACAGGGGGCTCTATGGCTACACCTTC	CASSLSYRGLYGYTF
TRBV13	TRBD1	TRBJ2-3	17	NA	TGTGCCAGCAGCGGACAGGGGGAAAGCTACAGCACAGATACGCAGTATTTT	CASSGQGESYSTDTQYF
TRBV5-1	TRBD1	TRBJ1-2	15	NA	TGCGCCAGCAGATCCACGACAGGGACTAACTATGGCTACACCTTC	CASRSTTGTNYGYTF
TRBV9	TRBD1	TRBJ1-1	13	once	TGTGCCAGCAGCCCGCTGACAGGGCCTGAAGCTTTCTTT	CASSPLTGPEAFF
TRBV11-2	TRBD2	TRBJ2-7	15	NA	TGTGCCAGCAGCTCACGGACTAGCGGGGGTGGTGAGCAGTACTTC	CASSSRTSGGGEQYF
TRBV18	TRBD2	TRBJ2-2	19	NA	TGTGCCAGCTCACCCACCCTGCCGGGACTAGCGGGGGAGTCCGGGGAGCTGTTTTTT	CASSPTLPGLAGESGELFF
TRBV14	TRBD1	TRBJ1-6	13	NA	TGTGCCAGCAGCCAGTGGACAGGGCAGGCCCTCCACTTT	CASSQWTGQALHF
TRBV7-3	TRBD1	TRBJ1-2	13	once	TGTGCCAGCAGCCGGACAGGGAACTATGGCTACACCTTC	CASSRTGNYGYTF
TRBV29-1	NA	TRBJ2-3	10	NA	TGCAGCGCCGGGACAGATACGCAGTATTTT	CSAGTDTQYF
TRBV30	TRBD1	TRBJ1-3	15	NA	TGTGCCTGGAGTCGGACAGGTCCCGCCCGGGACACCATATATTTT	CAWSRTGPARDTIYF
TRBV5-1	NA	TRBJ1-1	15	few	TGCGCCAGCAGCTTGGAAGCGGGGGCAAGCACTGAAGCTTTCTTT	CASSLEAGASTEAFF
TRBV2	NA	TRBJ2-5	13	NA	TGTGCCAGCAGTCAAAACTACGGAGAGACCCAGTACTTC	CASSQNYGETQYF
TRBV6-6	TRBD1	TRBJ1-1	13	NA	TGTGCCAGCAGCATACAGGGGGCGGCTGGAGCTTTCTTT	CASSIQGAAGAFF
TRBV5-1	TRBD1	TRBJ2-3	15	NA	TGCGCCAGCAGCCTCCGGGACAGGGGTACAGATACGCAGTATTTT	CASSLRDRGTDTQYF
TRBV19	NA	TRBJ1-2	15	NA	TGTGCCAGTAGTATTGAGGCCGGGGTCATTGGGGACTACACCTTC	CASSIEAGVIGDYTF
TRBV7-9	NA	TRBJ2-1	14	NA	TGTGCCAGCAGCCCGTCCGGCAACTGGGCTGAGCAGTTCTTC	CASSPSGNWAEQFF
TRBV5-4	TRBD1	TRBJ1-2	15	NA	TGTGCCAGCAGCTCACCAGAACAAGGGGGCGCGAGAACCACCTTC	CASSSPEQGGARTTF
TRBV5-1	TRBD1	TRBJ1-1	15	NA	TGCGCCAGCAGCTTGGGAGACAGGGGGTCCACTGAAGCTTTCTTT	CASSLGDRGSTEAFF
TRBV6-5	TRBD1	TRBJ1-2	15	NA	TGTGCCAGCAGTTACTCAAGCCATTCAGGGGGCGGCTACACCTTC	CASSYSSHSGGGYTF
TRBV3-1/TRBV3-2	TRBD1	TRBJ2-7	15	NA	TGTGCCAGCAGCCTAGAAGGGGGCAGGGGCTACGAGCAGTACTTC	CASSLEGGRGYEQYF
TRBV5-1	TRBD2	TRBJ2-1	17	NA	TGCGCCAGCAGCTCCCCCCCCGGGACTAGCGGGGGGGATGAGCAGTTCTTC	CASSSPPGTSGGDEQFF
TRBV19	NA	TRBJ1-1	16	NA	TGTGCCAGTAGTATTGGGATACAGGGTGCGAACACTGAAGCTTTCTTT	CASSIGIQGANTEAFF
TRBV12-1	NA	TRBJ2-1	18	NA	TGTGCCAGCAGCTTTTGGGGCCCGGGACTAGCGGGTTACAATGAGCAGTTCTTC	CASSFWGPGLAGYNEQFF
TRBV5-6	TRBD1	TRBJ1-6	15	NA	TGTGCCAGCAGCTTGGGTACAGGGGGCGGAAGACCCCTCCACTTT	CASSLGTGGGRPLHF
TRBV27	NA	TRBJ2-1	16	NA	TGTGCCAGCAGGAACGGACCGGGATCGGGTCTGTGGGGGCAGTTCTTC	CASRNGPGSGLWGQFF
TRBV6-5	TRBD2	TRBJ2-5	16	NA	TGTGCCAGCAGTTACTCGAGAGCGGGGGGGCCAGGGACCCAGTACTTC	CASSYSRAGGPGTQYF
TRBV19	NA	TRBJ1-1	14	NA	TGTGCCAGTAGTATCACCGCTATTAGTTTTAAAGCTTTCTTT	CASSITAISFKAFF
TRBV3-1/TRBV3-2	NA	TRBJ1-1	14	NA	TGTGCCAGCAGCTTACTCGCGTTGAACACTGAAGCTTTCTTT	CASSLLALNTEAFF
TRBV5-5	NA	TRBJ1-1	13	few	TGTGCCAGCAGCCAAGGGGATTTGGCGGAAGCTTTCTTT	CASSQGDLAEAFF
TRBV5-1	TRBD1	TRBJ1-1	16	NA	TGCGCCAGCAGCCCTACGCCGGGACAGTCGAACACTGAAGCTTTCTTT	CASSPTPGQSNTEAFF
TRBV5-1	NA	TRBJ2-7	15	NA	TGCGCCAGCAGCTTGAAGGGGGGGAGCTCCTACGAGCAGTACTTC	CASSLKGGSSYEQYF
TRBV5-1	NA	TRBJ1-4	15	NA	TGCGCCAGCACCCTGGGCCACAGCTTTAATGAAAAACTGTTTTTT	CASTLGHSFNEKLFF
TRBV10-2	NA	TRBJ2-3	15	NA	TGCGCCAGCAGTGAGGTCAGGGTGATCGCAGATACGCAGTATTTT	CASSEVRVIADTQYF